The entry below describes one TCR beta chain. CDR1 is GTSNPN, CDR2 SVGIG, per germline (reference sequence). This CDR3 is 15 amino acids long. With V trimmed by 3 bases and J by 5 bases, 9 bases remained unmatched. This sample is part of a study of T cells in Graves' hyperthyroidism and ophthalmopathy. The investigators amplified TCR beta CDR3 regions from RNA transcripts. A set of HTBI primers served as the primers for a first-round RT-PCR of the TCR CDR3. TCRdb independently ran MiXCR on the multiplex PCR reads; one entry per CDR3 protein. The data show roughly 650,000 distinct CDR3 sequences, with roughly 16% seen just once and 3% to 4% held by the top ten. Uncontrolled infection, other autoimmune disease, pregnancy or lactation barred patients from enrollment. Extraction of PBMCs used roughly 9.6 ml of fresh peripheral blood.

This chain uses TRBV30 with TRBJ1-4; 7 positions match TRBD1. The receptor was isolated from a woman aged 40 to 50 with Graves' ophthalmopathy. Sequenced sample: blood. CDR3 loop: CAWSVYGTANEKLFF. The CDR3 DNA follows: TGTGCCTGGAGCGTCTACGGGACAGCGAATGAAAAACTGTTTTTT.